One and the same sample provided the 8 T cell receptor beta chains below, sequenced in a study of blood T cell repertoires in COVID-19. Sequenced by immunoSEQ multiplex PCR; TCRdb stores in-frame clones only, minus some. The data contain 70,000 to 90,000 clones, more than 75% of them singletons. The sequencing input was peripheral blood. The receptors were gathered from a man in his fifties with active COVID-19.

With respect to this clone: A junction boundary mismatches the germline segment, possibly from a read error. The V call is TRBV3-1 (or the pseudogene TRBV3-2), the J call TRBJ1-4; D ambiguous. This CDR3 is built from 16 residues. CDR1 and CDR2 from the germline V gene are LGHDT and YNNKEL (reference sequence). The CDR3 sequence: CASSPSGETTNENLFF. For the CDR3, the DNA is TGTGCCAGCAGCCCCAGCGGAGAGACAACTAATGAAAACCTGTTTTTT.

The rearrangement links TRBV18 to TRBJ1-2, with 7 positions matching TRBD1. Per germline, CDR1 KGHSH and CDR2 LQKENI. V lost 4 bases to trimming and J lost 3 bases; unmatched junction nucleotides: 2. This CDR3 region has 13 residues. The DNA of the CDR3 is TGTGCCAGCTCACAGGGGGCAGACTATGGCTACACCTTC. This codes for CASSQGADYGYTF. Based on the CDR3 plus reference TRBV18 and TRBJ1-2, the full variable domain is NAGVMQNPRHLVRRRGQEARLRCSPMKGHSHVYWYRQLPEEGLKFMVYLQKENIIDESGMPKERFSAEFPKEGPSILRIQQVVRGDSAAYFCASSQGADYGYTFGSGTRLTVV.

V usage is TRBV6-5 and J usage is TRBJ1-2, with 9 bases matching TRBD1. Germline CDR1 and CDR2: MNHEY and SVGAGI. There are 14 residues in the CDR3. The J segment lost 8 bases and the V segment lost 5 bases, leaving 9 bases of the junction unmatched. The CDR3 here is CASSSPRTGEGYTF. The CDR3 DNA sequence: TGTGCCAGCAGTAGCCCCCGGACAGGGGAAGGCTACACCTTC.

The rearrangement links TRBV7-8 to TRBJ2-3; D not resolved. This CDR3 comprises 12 residues. Germline V lookup: CDR1 SGHVS, CDR2 FQNEAQ. Trimming removed 5 bases at V and 4 bases at J, with 7 bases between. The CDR3 loop is CASSPSPDTQYF. CDR3 DNA: TGTGCCAGCAGCCCCTCCCCAGATACGCAGTATTTT.

This clone has more than one count but fewer than ten. This chain uses TRBV6-2 or TRBV6-3 with TRBJ2-2, with D possibly being TRBD1 (6 bases). CDR1 is MNHEY and CDR2 is SVGEGT in the germline V gene. This CDR3 has 15 residues. Trimming stripped 1 base from V and 6 bases from J, with 12 bases between. This CDR3 is CASSYYPRGAGELFF. The CDR3 nucleotides read TGTGCCAGCAGTTACTACCCCAGGGGCGCCGGGGAGCTGTTTTTT.

The chain has TRBV27 and TRBJ2-3, with TRBD1 matching over 7 bases. V dropped 6 bases and J dropped 2; count of bases not matched to a gene: 8. The CDR3 contains 15 residues. Germline V gene data show CDR1 as MNHEY and CDR2 as SMNVEV (reference sequence). CDR3 in amino acids: CASRRQGEYTDTQYF. The CDR3 region has the DNA TGTGCCAGCAGAAGACAGGGAGAGTACACAGATACGCAGTATTTT.

The rearrangement uses TRBV7-9 and TRBJ1-1; tentative D call: TRBD1 (6 bases). Germline CDR1 and CDR2: SEHNR and FQNEAQ (reference sequence). V was pared by 3 bases and J by 1 base, with 12 bases between. This CDR3 contains 15 residues. The CDR3: CASSFWGGRNTEAFF. CDR3 nucleotides: TGTGCCAGCAGCTTCTGGGGGGGCAGGAACACTGAAGCTTTCTTT.

The chain has TRBV30 and TRBJ2-7, with 8 nucleotides matching TRBD1. The J segment lost 4 bases and the V segment lost 4 bases, leaving 12 bases of the junction unmatched. Per the germline V gene, CDR1 is GTSNPN and CDR2 is SVGIG (reference sequence). The CDR3 extends over 15 amino acids. The CDR3 is CAWTFGAGGVYEQYF. CDR3 sequence (DNA): TGTGCCTGGACCTTTGGTGCAGGGGGCGTATACGAGCAGTACTTC. The whole variable domain, filled in from reference TRBV30 and TRBJ2-7, reads SQTIHQWPATLVQPVGSPLSLECTVEGTSNPNLYWYRQAAGRGLQLLFYSVGIGQISSEVPQNLSASRPQDRQFILSSKKLLLSDSGFYLCAWTFGAGGVYEQYFGPGTRLTVT.